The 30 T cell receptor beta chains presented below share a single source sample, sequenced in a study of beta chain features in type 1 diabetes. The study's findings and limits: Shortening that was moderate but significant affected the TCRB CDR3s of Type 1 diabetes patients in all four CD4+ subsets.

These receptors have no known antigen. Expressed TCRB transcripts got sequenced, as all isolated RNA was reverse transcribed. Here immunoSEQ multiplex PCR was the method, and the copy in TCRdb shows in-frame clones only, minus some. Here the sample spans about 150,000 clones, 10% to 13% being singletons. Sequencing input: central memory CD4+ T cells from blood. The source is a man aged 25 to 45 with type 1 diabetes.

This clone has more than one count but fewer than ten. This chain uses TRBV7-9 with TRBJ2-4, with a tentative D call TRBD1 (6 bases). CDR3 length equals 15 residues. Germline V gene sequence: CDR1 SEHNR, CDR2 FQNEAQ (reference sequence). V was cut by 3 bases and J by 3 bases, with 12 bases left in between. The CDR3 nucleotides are TGTGCCAGCAGCTTCCTCCGGGACAACAAAAACATTCAGTACTTC. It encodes CASSFLRDNKNIQYF.

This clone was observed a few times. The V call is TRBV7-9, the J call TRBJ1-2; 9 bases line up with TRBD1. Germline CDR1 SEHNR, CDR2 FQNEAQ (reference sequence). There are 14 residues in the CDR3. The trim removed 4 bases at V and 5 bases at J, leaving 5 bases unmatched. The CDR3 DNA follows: TGTGCCAGCAGCTCCGGACAGGGGAAGTATGGCTACACCTTC. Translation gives CASSSGQGKYGYTF.

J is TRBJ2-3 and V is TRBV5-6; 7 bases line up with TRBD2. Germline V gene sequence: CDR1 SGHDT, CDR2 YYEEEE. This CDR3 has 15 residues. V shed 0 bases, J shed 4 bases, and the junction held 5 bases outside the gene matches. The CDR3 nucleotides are TGTGCCAGCAGCTTGGCAGCGGGGATCGCAGATACGCAGTATTTT. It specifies CASSLAAGIADTQYF.

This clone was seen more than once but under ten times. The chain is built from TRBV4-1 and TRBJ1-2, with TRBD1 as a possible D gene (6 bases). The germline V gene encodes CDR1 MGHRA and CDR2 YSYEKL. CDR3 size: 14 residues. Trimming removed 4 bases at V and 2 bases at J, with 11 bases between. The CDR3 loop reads CASSLRTENYGYTF. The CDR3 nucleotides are TGCGCCAGCAGCCTTAGGACAGAAAACTATGGCTACACCTTC.

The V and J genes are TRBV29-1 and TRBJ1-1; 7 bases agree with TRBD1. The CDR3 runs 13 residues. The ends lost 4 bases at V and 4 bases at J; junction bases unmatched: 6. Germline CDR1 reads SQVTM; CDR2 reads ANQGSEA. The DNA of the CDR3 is TGCAGCGTTGTTAGACAGGGAGGCACTGAAGCTTTCTTT. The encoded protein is CSVVRQGGTEAFF.

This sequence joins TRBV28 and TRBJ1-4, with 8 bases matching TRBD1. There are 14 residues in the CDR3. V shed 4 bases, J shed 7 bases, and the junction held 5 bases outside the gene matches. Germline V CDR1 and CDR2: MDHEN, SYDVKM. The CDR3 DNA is TGTGCCAGCAGTTCACAGGGGGGTTCTGAAAAACTGTTTTTT. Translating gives CASSSQGGSEKLFF.

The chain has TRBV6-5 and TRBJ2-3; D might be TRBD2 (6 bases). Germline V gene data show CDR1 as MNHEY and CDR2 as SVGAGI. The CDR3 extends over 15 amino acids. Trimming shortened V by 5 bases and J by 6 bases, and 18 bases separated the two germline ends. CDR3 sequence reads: CASSPGTPGIDTQYF. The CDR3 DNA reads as TGTGCCAGCAGTCCCGGGACTCCGGGAATTGATACGCAGTATTTT.

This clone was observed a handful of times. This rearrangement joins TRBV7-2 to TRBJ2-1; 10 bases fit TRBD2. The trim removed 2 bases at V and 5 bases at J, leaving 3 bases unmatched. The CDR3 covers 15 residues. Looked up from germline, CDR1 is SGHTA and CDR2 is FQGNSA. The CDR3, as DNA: TGTGCCAGCAGCTTAACTCTAGCGGGAGACAATGAGCAGTTCTTC. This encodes CASSLTLAGDNEQFF.

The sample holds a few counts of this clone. For the CDR3, the DNA is TGTGCCAGCAGCGTAGAATCGGGAGTGGCGCAGTATTTT. This gives the protein CASSVESGVAQYF. This chain uses TRBV9 with TRBJ2-3, with a weak D call TRBD2 (6 bases). CDR3 length: 13 amino acids. V lost 0 bases, J lost 10 bases, and 12 bases lay in between. Looked up from germline, CDR1 is SGDLS and CDR2 is YYNGEE.

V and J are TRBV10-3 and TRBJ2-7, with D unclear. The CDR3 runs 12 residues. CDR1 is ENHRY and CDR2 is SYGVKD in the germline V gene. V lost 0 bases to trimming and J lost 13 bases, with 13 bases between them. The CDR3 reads CAISESRQRVYF. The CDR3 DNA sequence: TGTGCCATCAGTGAGTCGAGGCAGCGTGTTTACTTC.

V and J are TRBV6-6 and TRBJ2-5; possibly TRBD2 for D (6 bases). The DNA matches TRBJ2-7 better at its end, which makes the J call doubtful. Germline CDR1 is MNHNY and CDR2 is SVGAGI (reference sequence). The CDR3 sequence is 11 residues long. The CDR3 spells CASMGGGEQYF. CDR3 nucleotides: TGTGCCAGCATGGGAGGAGGCGAGCAGTACTTC.

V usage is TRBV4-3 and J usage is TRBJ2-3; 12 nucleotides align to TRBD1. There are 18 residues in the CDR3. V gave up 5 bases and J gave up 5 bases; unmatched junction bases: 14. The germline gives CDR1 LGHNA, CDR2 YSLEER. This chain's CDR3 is CASSAGTGGSRAGDTQYF. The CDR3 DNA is TGCGCCAGCAGCGCTGGGACAGGGGGCTCGAGGGCTGGAGATACGCAGTATTTT.

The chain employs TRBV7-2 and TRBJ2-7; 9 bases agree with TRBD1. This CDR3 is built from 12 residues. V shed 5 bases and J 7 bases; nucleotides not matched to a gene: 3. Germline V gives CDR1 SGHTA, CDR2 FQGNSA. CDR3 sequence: CASSRTGDEQYF. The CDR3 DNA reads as TGTGCCAGCAGCAGGACAGGGGATGAGCAGTACTTC.

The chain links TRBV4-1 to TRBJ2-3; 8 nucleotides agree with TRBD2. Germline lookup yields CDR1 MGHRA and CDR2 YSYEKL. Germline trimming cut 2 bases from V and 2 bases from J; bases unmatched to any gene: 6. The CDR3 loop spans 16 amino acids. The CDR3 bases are TGCGCCAGCAGCCAACGTGGTAGCGGGGTCACAGATACGCAGTATTTT. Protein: CASSQRGSGVTDTQYF.

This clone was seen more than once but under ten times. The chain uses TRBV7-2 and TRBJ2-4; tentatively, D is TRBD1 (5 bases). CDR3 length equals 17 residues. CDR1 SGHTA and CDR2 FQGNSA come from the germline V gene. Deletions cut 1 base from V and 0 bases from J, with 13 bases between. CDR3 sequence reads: CASSLVGRTIAKNIQYF. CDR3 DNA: TGTGCCAGCAGCTTAGTGGGTAGGACAATAGCCAAAAACATTCAGTACTTC.

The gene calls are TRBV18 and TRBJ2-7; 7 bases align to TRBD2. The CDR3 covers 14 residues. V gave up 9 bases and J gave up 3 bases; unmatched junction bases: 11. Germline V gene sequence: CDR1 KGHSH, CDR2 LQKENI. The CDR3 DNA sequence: TGTGCCAGTGCGGCGGGAGTTGAGGGCTACGAGCAGTACTTC. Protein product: CASAAGVEGYEQYF.

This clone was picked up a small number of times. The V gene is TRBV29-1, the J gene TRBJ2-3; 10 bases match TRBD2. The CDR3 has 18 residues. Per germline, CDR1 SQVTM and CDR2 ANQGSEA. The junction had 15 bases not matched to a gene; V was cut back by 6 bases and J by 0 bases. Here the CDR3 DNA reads TGCAGCGTCCGATTACCACTAGCGGGGACCCCTAGCACAGATACGCAGTATTTT. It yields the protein CSVRLPLAGTPSTDTQYF.

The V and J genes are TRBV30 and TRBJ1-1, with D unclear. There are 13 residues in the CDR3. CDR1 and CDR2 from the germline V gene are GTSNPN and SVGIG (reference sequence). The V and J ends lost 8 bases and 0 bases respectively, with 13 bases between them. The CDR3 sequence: CARSYEVNTEAFF. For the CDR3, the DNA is TGTGCCCGGTCTTATGAGGTGAACACTGAAGCTTTCTTT.

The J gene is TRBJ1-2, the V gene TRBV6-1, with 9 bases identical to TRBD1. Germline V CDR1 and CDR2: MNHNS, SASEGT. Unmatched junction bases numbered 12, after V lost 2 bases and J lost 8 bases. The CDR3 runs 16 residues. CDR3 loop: CASSERTGQGRWGYTF. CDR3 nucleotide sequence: TGTGCCAGCAGTGAACGAACTGGACAGGGGAGGTGGGGCTACACCTTC.

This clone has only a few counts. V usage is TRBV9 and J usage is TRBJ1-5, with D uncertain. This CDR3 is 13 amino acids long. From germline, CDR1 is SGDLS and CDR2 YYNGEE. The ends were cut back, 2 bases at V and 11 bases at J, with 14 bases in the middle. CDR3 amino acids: CASSVRDETTQHF. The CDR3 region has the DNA TGTGCCAGCAGCGTTCGGGATGAAACGACCCAGCATTTT.

The CDR3 spells CASSLGSGGGKETQYF. CDR3 in DNA: TGCGCCAGCAGCTTGGGTTCGGGAGGGGGTAAAGAGACCCAGTACTTC. The chain recombines TRBV5-1 with TRBJ2-5, with 8 bases lining up with TRBD2. Unmatched junction bases numbered 7, after V lost 0 bases and J lost 3 bases. The CDR3 is made up of 16 amino acids. Germline V gene data show CDR1 as SGHRS and CDR2 as YFSETQ.

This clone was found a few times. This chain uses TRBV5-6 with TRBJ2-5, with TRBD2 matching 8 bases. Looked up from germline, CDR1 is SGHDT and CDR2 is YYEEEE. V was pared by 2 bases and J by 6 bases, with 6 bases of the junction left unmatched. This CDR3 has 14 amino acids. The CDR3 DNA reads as TGTGCCAGCAGCTTAGCGGGAGCGGGGAAGACCCAGTACTTC. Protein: CASSLAGAGKTQYF.

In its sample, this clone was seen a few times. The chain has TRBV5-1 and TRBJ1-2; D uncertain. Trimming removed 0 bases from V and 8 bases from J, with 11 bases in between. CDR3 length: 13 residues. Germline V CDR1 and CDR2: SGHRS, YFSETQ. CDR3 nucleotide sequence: TGCGCCAGCAGCTTGGCCCTCACGGGAGGCTACACCTTC. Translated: CASSLALTGGYTF.

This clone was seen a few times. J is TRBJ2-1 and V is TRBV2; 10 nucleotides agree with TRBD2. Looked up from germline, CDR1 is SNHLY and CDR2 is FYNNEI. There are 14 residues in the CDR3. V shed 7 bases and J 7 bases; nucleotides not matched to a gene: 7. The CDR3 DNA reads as TGTGCCAGCACTGGGACTAGCGTAGGGAATGAGCAGTTCTTC. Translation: CASTGTSVGNEQFF.

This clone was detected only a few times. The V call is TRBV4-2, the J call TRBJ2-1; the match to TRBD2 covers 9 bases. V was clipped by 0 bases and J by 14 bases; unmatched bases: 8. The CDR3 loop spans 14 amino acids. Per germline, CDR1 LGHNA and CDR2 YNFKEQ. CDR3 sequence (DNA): TGTGCCAGCAGCCAAGATAAAGGGGTAGCGGGAGAGTTCTTC. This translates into CASSQDKGVAGEFF.

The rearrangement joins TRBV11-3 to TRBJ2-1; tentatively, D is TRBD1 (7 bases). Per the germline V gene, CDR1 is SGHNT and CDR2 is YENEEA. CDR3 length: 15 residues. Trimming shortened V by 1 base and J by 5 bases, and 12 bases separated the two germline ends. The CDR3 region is CASSLGSGGHNEQFF. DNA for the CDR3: TGTGCCAGCAGCTTAGGTTCAGGGGGGCACAATGAGCAGTTCTTC.

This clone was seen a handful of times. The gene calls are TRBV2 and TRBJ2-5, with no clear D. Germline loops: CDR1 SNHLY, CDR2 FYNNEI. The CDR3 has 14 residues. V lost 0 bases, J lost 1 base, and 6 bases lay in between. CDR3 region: CASSEAAAQETQYF. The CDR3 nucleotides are TGTGCCAGCAGTGAAGCGGCGGCCCAAGAGACCCAGTACTTC.

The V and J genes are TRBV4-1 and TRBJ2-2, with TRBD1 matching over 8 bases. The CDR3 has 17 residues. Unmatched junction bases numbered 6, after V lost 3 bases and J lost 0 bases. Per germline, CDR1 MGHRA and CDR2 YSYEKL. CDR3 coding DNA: TGCGCCAGCAGCCACAGGGACAGGAAAACGAACACCGGGGAGCTGTTTTTT. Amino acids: CASSHRDRKTNTGELFF.

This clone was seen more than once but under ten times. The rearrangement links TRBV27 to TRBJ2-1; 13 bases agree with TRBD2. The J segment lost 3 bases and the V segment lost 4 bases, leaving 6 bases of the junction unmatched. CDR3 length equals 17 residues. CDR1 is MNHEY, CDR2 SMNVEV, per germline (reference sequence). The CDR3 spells CASSSTRTSGSYNEQFF. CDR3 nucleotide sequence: TGTGCCAGCAGTTCTACACGGACTAGCGGGAGCTACAATGAGCAGTTCTTC.

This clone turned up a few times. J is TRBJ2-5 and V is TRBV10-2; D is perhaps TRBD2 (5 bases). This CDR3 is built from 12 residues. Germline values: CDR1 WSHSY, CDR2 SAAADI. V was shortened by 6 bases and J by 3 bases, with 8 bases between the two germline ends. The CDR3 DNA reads TGCGCCAGCAGCGTCGGGAAAGAGACCCAGTACTTC. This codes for CASSVGKETQYF.